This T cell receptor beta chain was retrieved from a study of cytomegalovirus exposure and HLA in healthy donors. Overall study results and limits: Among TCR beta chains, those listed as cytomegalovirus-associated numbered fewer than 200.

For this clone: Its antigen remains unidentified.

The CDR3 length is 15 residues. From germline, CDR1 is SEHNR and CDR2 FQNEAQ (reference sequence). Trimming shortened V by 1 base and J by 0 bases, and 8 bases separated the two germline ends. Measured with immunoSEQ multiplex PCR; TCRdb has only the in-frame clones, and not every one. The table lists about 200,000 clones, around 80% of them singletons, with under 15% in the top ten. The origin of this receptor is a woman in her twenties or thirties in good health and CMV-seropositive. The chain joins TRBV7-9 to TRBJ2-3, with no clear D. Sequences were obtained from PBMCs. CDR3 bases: TGTGCCAGCAGCTTAGAGAGGTTCAGCACAGATACGCAGTATTTT. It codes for CASSLERFSTDTQYF.